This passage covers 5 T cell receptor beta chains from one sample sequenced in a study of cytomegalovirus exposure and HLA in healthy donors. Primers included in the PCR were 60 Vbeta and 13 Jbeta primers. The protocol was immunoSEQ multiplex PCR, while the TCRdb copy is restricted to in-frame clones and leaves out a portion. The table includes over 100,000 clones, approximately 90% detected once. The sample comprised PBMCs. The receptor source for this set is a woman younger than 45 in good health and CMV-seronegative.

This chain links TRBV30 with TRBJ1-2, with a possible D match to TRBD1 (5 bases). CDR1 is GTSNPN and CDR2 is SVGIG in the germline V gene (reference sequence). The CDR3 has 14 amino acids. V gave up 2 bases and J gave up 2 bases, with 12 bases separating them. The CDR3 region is CAWSMRGGNYGYTF. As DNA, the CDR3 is TGTGCCTGGAGTATGAGGGGAGGAAACTATGGCTACACCTTC.

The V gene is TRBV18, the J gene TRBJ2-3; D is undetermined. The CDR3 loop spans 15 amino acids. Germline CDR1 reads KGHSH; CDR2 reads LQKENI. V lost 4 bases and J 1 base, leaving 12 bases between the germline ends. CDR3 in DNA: TGTGCCAGCTCACTTAGCCTTGGTGGCACAGATACGCAGTATTTT. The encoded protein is CASSLSLGGTDTQYF.

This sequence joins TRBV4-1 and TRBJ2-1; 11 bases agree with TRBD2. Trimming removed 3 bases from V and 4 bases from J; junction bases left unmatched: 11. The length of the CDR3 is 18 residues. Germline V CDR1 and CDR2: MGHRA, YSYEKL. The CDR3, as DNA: TGCGCCAGCAGCCAGGGTATAGCGGGAGGGCTCCGATACAATGAGCAGTTCTTC. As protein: CASSQGIAGGLRYNEQFF.

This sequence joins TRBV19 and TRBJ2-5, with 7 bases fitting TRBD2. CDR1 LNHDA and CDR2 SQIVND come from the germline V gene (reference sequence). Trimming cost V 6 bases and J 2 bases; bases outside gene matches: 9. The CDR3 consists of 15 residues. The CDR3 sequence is CASRRGAGPQETQYF. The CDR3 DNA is TGTGCCAGTAGAAGGGGAGCGGGACCTCAAGAGACCCAGTACTTC.

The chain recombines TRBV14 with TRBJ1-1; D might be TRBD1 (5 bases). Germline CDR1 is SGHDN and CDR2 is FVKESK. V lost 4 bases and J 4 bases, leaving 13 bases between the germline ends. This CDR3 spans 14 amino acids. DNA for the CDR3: TGTGCCAGCAGCCCCCGCGGCAGGGTCACTGAAGCTTTCTTT. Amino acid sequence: CASSPRGRVTEAFF.